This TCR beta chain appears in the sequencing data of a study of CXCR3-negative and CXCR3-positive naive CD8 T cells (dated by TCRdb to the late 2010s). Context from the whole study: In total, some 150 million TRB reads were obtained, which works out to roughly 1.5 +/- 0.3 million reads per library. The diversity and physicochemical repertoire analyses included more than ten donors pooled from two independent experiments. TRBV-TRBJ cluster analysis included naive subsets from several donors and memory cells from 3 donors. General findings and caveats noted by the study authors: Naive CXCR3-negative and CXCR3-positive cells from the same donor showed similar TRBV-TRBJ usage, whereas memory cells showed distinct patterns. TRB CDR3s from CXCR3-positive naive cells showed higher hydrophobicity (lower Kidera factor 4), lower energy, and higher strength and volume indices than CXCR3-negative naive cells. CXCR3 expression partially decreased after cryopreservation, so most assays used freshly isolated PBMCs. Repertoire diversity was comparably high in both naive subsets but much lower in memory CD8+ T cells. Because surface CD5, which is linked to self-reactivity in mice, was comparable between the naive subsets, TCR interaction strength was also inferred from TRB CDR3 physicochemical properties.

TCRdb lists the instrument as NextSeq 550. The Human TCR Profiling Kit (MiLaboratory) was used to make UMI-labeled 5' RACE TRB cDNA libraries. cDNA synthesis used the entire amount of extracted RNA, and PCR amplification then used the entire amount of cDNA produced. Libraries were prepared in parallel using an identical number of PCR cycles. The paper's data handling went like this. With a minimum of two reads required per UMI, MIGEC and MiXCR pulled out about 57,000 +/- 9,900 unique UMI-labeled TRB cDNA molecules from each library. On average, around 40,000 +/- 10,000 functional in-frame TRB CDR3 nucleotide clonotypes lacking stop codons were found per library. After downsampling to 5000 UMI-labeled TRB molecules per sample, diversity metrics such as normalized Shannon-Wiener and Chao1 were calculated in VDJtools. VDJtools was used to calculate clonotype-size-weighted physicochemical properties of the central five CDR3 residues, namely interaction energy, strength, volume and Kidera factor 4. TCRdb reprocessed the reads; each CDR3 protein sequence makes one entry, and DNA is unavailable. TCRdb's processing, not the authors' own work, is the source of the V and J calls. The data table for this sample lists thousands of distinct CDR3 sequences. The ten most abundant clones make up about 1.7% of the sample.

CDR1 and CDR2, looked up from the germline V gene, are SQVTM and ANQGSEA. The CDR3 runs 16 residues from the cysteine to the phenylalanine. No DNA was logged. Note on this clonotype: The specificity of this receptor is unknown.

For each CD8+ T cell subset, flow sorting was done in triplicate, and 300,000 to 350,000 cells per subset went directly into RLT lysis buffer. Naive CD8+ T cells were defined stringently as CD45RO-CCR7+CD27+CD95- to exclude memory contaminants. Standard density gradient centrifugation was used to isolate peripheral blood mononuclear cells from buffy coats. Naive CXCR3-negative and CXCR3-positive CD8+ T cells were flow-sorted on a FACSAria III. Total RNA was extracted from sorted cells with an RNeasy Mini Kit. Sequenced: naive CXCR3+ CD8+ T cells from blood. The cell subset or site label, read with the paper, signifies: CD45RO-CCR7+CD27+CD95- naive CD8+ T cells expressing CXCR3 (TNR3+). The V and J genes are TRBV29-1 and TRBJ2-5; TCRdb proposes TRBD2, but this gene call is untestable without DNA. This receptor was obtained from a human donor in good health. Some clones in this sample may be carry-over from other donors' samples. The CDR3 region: CSVEYTGTSLPETQYF.